The next 19 T cell receptor gamma chains were all read from a single sample in a study of gamma-delta T cells after stem cell transplantation (dated by TCRdb to the mid-2010s). Receptor libraries were prepared by RT-PCR. For sequencing, an Illumina MiSeq was employed. TCRdb reran clone calling on the public reads with CATT; rows sharing one DNA sequence were then combined. The sample table lists hundreds of gamma-chain clones, 4.3% of them with a count of one. About three quarters of the sample is held by the ten biggest clonotypes. The sample taken for sequencing was gamma-delta T cells. The receptors were gathered from a human donor. It is not recorded whose cells these are; they may come from a transplant donor.

On this clone: This DNA's translation differs at residue 7 from TCRdb's protein, which comes from a much larger clone; a read error is likely, and the protein shown is translated from the DNA. The genes are TRGV9 and TRGJ1 or TRGJ2. V was clipped by 2 bases and J by 6 bases; unmatched bases: 4. CDR1 GITISATS and CDR2 ISYDGTV come from the germline V gene (reference sequence). The CDR3 extends over 12 amino acids. For the CDR3, the DNA is TGTGCCTTGTGGGAGGGTTGTTATAAGAAACTCTTT. Protein product: CALWEGCYKKLF.

This clone was seen a handful of times. TCRdb's entry gives the protein of a much larger clone, which mismatches this DNA's translation at residue 4, likely from a read error; the protein reported here is translated from the DNA. CDR3 DNA: TGTGCCTTGCGGGCCCAAGAGTTGGGCAAAAAAATCAAGGTATTT. This sequence encodes CALRAQELGKKIKVF. The chain combines TRGV9 with TRGJP. Germline V gene lookup returns CDR1 GITISATS and CDR2 ISYDGTV (reference sequence). The CDR3 contains 15 residues. Trimming cost V 9 bases and J 4 bases; bases outside gene matches: 6.

By share of the sample, this clone is medium-sized. The chain combines TRGV2 with TRGJ1 or TRGJ2. With 0 bases clipped from V and 3 bases from J, the junction kept 8 bases outside the gene matches. Germline values: CDR1 EGSNGY, CDR2 YDSYNSKV. The CDR3 is 15 residues long. CDR3 residues: CATWDGPRSYYKKLF. For the CDR3, the DNA is TGTGCCACCTGGGACGGGCCGAGGAGTTATTATAAGAAACTCTTT.

This clone is termed large. The rearrangement links TRGV9 to TRGJ1 or TRGJ2. J lost 8 bases, V lost 5 bases, and 6 bases had no gene match. CDR1 is GITISATS, CDR2 ISYDGTV, per germline (reference sequence). CDR3 length: 11 amino acids. CDR3 coding DNA: TGTGCCTTGTGGGGCAAACATAAGAAACTCTTT. Protein product: CALWGKHKKLF.

Within the sample, this clone is large. The genes are TRGV2 and TRGJ1 or TRGJ2. The junction had 5 bases not matched to a gene; V was cut back by 0 bases and J by 6 bases. The germline gives CDR1 EGSNGY, CDR2 YDSYNSKV. CDR3 length: 13 residues. CDR3 protein: CATWDGPGYKKLF. CDR3 nucleotides: TGTGCCACCTGGGACGGGCCGGGTTATAAGAAACTCTTT.

In regard to this clone: One end of the junction does not line up with germline, which may come from a read error. The CDR3 sequence: CALWGAKELGEKIRVF. CDR3 sequence (DNA): TGTGCCTTGTGGGGAGCCAAAGAGTTGGGCGAAAAAATCAGGGTATTT. J is TRGJP and V is TRGV9. The CDR3 loop spans 16 amino acids. In germline, CDR1 is GITISATS, CDR2 ISYDGTV (reference sequence).

The table lists this clone with a few counts. This DNA's translation differs at residue 8 from TCRdb's protein, which comes from a much larger clone; a read error is likely, and the protein shown is translated from the DNA. This chain links TRGV9 with TRGJP. CDR1 is GITISATS, CDR2 ISYDGTV, per germline (reference sequence). This CDR3 region has 16 residues. The CDR3 nucleotides read TGTGCCTTGTGGGAGCCCCAAGGGTTGGGCAAAAAAATCAAGGTATTT. Protein: CALWEPQGLGKKIKVF.

This clone was seen a few times. The protein recorded in TCRdb matches a much larger clone and deviates from this DNA's translation at residue 9, suggesting a read error; the protein here is obtained by translating the DNA. The rearrangement joins TRGV9 to TRGJ1 or TRGJ2. CDR3 size: 11 residues. Germline V gene data show CDR1 as GITISATS and CDR2 as ISYDGTV (reference sequence). In DNA form, the CDR3 reads TGTGCCTTGTGGGTGCCTTATAAGGAACTCTTT. Translated, it gives CALWVPYKELF.

This clone rates as large. The chain employs TRGV9 and TRGJP. Trimming removed 0 bases from V and 9 bases from J; junction bases left unmatched: 5. Per germline, CDR1 GITISATS and CDR2 ISYDGTV (reference sequence). This CDR3 is 16 amino acids long. The CDR3 here is CALWEVRRLGKKIKVF. The CDR3 DNA is TGTGCCTTGTGGGAGGTGCGTCGGTTGGGCAAAAAAATCAAGGTATTT.

In its sample, this clone ranks as medium-sized. This likely traces to a read error, being one base from a far larger clone. In the same sample, other DNA sequences code for this CDR3. The chain carries TRGV9 and TRGJP2. CDR3 length: 15 amino acids. Germline-derived CDR1 and CDR2 are GITISATS and ISYDGTV (reference sequence). CDR3 DNA sequence: TGTGCCTTGTGGGAGGTGCGGGTAAGTGATCGGATCAAGACGTTT. Translation gives CALWEVRVSDRIKTF.

This clone was detected only a few times. For this DNA, TCRdb reports the protein of a much larger clone, which diverges at residue 3, most likely from a read error; the protein presented here is translated directly from the DNA. The chain carries TRGV9 and TRGJ1 or TRGJ2. The germline V gene encodes CDR1 GITISATS and CDR2 ISYDGTV (reference sequence). This CDR3 comprises 12 residues. CDR3 sequence (DNA): TGTGCCTCGTGGGAGACTTATTATAAGAAACTCTTT. The encoded protein is CASWETYYKKLF.

Relative to its sample, this clone is medium-sized. With only one base between it and a far larger clone, this is likely a read error. This rearrangement joins TRGV9 to TRGJ1 or TRGJ2. The CDR3 runs to 14 residues. Looked up from germline, CDR1 is GITISATS and CDR2 is ISYDGTV (reference sequence). Here the CDR3 reads CASWEDANYYKKLF. The CDR3 nucleotides are TGTGCCTCGTGGGAGGATGCAAATTATTATAAGAAACTCTTT.

As concerns this clone: Given a far larger clone just one base away, this is likely a sequencing read error. This same CDR3 is encoded by further DNA sequences in the sample. The V gene is TRGV9, the J gene TRGJP. CDR3 length equals 17 residues. In germline, CDR1 is GITISATS, CDR2 ISYDGTV (reference sequence). The J segment lost 4 bases and the V segment lost 1 base, leaving 4 bases of the junction unmatched. The CDR3 bases are TGTGCCTTGTGGGAGGTTTCACAAGAGTTGGGCAAAAAAATCAAGGTATTT. As protein: CALWEVSQELGKKIKVF.

Relative to its sample, this clone is medium-sized. This DNA's translation differs at residue 6 from TCRdb's protein, which comes from a much larger clone; a read error is likely, and the protein shown is translated from the DNA. The chain uses TRGV9 and TRGJ1 or TRGJ2. V dropped 2 bases and J dropped 3; count of bases not matched to a gene: 10. The CDR3 extends over 15 amino acids. The germline V gene encodes CDR1 GITISATS and CDR2 ISYDGTV (reference sequence). Here the CDR3 DNA reads TGTGCCTTGTGGGAGGCGCACGAGAGTTATTATAAGAAACTCTTT. Its protein product is CALWEAHESYYKKLF.

This clone was detected a few times. TCRdb lists the protein of a much larger clone for this DNA, which differs at residue 14, so this is likely a read error; the protein given here is translated from the DNA itself. The J gene is TRGJP1, the V gene TRGV9. This CDR3 has 15 amino acids. Germline assignment: CDR1 GITISATS and CDR2 ISYDGTV (reference sequence). The CDR3 reads CALWEVTTTGWFKTF. CDR3 nucleotides: TGTGCCTTGTGGGAGGTGACTACCACTGGTTGGTTCAAGACATTT.

In its sample, this clone was seen a few times. TCRdb's listed protein matches a much larger clone and diverges from this DNA's translation at residue 7, likely through a read error; the protein shown comes from the DNA. V usage is TRGV9 and J usage is TRGJ1 or TRGJ2. The CDR3 is 14 amino acids. J gave up 8 bases and V 2 bases, and 12 bases lay outside the gene matches. Germline V gene lookup returns CDR1 GITISATS and CDR2 ISYDGTV (reference sequence). The CDR3 region has the DNA TGTGCCTTGTGGGAGGGCGTGGATTTGGATAAGAAACTCTTT. Translated, it gives CALWEGVDLDKKLF.

This clone is classed as medium-sized. It differs at one base from a far larger clone, so likely a read error. Other DNA sequences in this sample translate to the same CDR3. The V call is TRGV9, the J call TRGJP2. Germline V gene lookup returns CDR1 GITISATS and CDR2 ISYDGTV (reference sequence). This CDR3 region has 15 residues. J gave up 5 bases and V 0 bases, and 6 bases lay outside the gene matches. The CDR3 DNA reads as TGTGCCTTGTGGGAGGTGCGGGTGAGTGATTGGATCAAGACGTTT. Translated: CALWEVRVSDWIKTF.

This clone occurred a few times. It differs at one base from a far larger clone, so likely a read error. This chain joins TRGV9 and TRGJ1 or TRGJ2. This CDR3 comprises 9 residues. Germline V lookup: CDR1 GITISATS, CDR2 ISYDGTV (reference sequence). CDR3 in DNA: TGTGCCTTGCGGGAGAAGAAACTCTTT. Translation gives CALREKKLF.

About this clone itself: This may be a read error, as it is one base from a much larger clone. The same CDR3 is also encoded by other DNA sequences in this sample. This chain joins TRGV9 and TRGJP. The V gene's germline CDR1 is GITISATS and CDR2 ISYDGTV (reference sequence). Losses at the gene ends were 5 bases for V and 3 bases for J; bases not matched to a gene: 4. The CDR3 is 16 residues long. The CDR3 protein is CALWVEQELGKKIKVF. CDR3 DNA sequence: TGTGCCTTGTGGGTCGAGCAAGAGTTGGGCAAAAAAATCAAGGTATTT.